This TCR beta chain is from a study of cytomegalovirus exposure and HLA in healthy donors. With V trimmed by 3 bases and J by 8 bases, 9 bases remained unmatched. Germline values: CDR1 SGHTA, CDR2 FQGNSA. This CDR3 has 14 residues. Study results and caveats: Based on reports, TCR beta sequences accurately predicted HLA-A and HLA-B alleles for most subjects.

Concerning this clone itself: Antigen specificity is unknown.

In the PCR, 60 Vbeta and 13 Jbeta primers were used. Only in-frame clones appear in the TCRdb table, and some are missing; sequencing was by immunoSEQ multiplex PCR. The specimen's table records 25,000 to 30,000 clones. This TCR derives from a man aged 25 to 40 in good health and CMV-seronegative. The V call is TRBV7-2, the J call TRBJ1-2; 7 nucleotides agree with TRBD1. Material: PBMCs. As DNA, the CDR3 is TGTGCCAGCAGCTTTGGACAGGCTGAAAGAGGCTACACCTTC. This encodes CASSFGQAERGYTF. Variable domain in full (rest from reference TRBV7-2 and TRBJ1-2): GAGVSQSPSNKVTEKGKDVELRCDPISGHTALYWYRQSLGQGLEFLIYFQGNSAPDKSGLPSDRFSAERTGGSVSTLTIQRTQQEDSAVYLCASSFGQAERGYTFGSGTRLTVV.